This paragraph covers one TCR beta chain sequence. Which antigen it targets is not known. No qualities accompany the bases; no much larger clone lies one base away. The data are from a study of cytomegalovirus exposure and HLA in healthy donors (dated by TCRdb to the late 2010s). The study in broad terms: According to an earlier analysis of several hundred of the donors, about 179 million T cells yielded over 90 million unique TCR beta sequences and around 300 Gb of sequence data. An earlier analysis of about 620 of the donors applied high-throughput TCR beta sequencing to assess whether each TCR beta V gene segment acted as functional or pseudogenic. The study aimed to test whether signatures of past pathogen exposure could be identified by cataloging public T cell receptors. A later genetic analysis used genome-wide SNP genotypes for about 65% of the roughly 670 donors, treating that subset as a discovery cohort. High-throughput TCR immunosequencing, statistical association of individual TCRs with disease status, and machine learning were combined to predict cytomegalovirus infection status. Both class I and class II loci were covered by HLA typing, at four-digit resolution. Roughly 300 gigabases of sequencing data and approximately 80 million unique TCR sequences were included in an early release covering about 600 HLA-typed donors. A handful of DR-DQ haplotypes were treated as single units for association and clustering because of strong linkage in the cohort. Using immunosequencing, the study profiled T cell repertoires from 666 subjects and related those repertoires to cytomegalovirus serostatus. Alongside the repertoire data, information on donor age, sex, ethnicity and CMV serostatus was compiled. The later analysis used no new phenotypic data to find candidate immune exposures, relying instead on TCR beta sequences and their occurrence across donors. On average, about 200,000 unique TCR beta nucleotide sequences were sequenced per donor among 398 genotyped donors of the cohort, with roughly 19% of those sequences being non-productive. All discovery cohort repertoires had been generated on a single sequencing platform. To study patterns of TCR occurrence, a later analysis re-analyzed previously published TCR beta repertoires from several hundred donors and added high-resolution HLA genotyping. The number of donors typed differed by locus, with about 629-630 for A, B, C, DRB1 and DQB1, around 500 for DQA1, 600 to 610 for DPA1, and about 450 for DPB1. A separate validation cohort of about 110 different subjects was used in addition to the 666-subject first cohort. Of the approximately 400 genotyped donors, approximately 83% fell in the genetic ancestry cluster associated with self-reported Caucasian donors.

Library method: the immunoSEQ multiplex PCR assay. A mixture of 60 forward primers for TCR Vbeta segments and 13 reverse primers for TCR Jbeta segments was used in the multiplex PCR. The CDR3 region of rearranged TCR beta genes was amplified from genomic DNA with a multiplex PCR assay. Amplified TCR beta libraries were sequenced as 87-base-pair reads on the Illumina HiSeq System. In the authors' own workflow: In a later analysis, tens of millions of unique TCR beta chains were counted across the 500 to 850 repertoires, and roughly 11 million of these chains were shared by at least two donors. A nearest-neighbor algorithm error-corrected the raw reads and collapsed the reads into unique sequences, merging closely related sequences to remove PCR and sequencing errors. Alignment of CDR3 sequences to IMGT reference sequences was used to assign V, D and J gene segments. Each retained sequence needed at least a six-nucleotide match to both a V gene segment and a J gene segment. A rearrangement was called productive if the CDR3 had no stop codons and remained in frame with V and J, and every other rearrangement was called non-productive. Following IMGT convention, CDR3 was defined as the stretch from the second conserved V-encoded cysteine up to the conserved J-encoded phenylalanine. Sequences without an unambiguous match to a single V gene segment were excluded from the earlier analysis of almost 600 of the donors. An earlier analysis of 500 to 700 of the donors classified V segments as functional when productive rearrangements were above 56.7% and as segregating when the standard deviation between donors was above 5%. To diagnose cytomegalovirus status from the catalog of TCR beta chain sequences, a statistical classification framework was built. A later analysis assigned V and J genes by comparing TCR nucleotide sequences with IMGT/GENE-DB human TR gene sequences. Using the TCRdist pipeline, a later analysis assigned CDR3 sequences along with most-parsimonious VDJ recombination scenarios. A later analysis defined each TCR beta chain by its CDR3 amino acid sequence plus V-gene family, and excluded reads lacking a unique V-gene family. In a later analysis, 450 to 600 highly shared, low-generation-probability nucleotide sequences were removed to address suspected cross-contamination and a sequencing artifact. In a later analysis, a clonal expansion index was calculated for each public chain from normalized within-repertoire ranks of inferred template counts. Generation probabilities in a later analysis came from a VDJ recombination model fitted to out-of-frame rearrangements, and those results were checked against IGoR. Hypergeometric tests were used in a later analysis to score TCR-TCR, TCR-HLA and TCR-CMV co-occurrence, with a repertoire-size bias correction applied to the TCR pairs. In a later analysis, false discovery rates were estimated by permuting HLA or CMV assignments 20 times. In a later analysis, co-occurring TCRs were grouped using DBSCAN, and TCRdist sequence similarity was added for clustering within HLA-allele-positive subsets. For co-occurrence clustering, repertoires with fewer than 30,000 or more than 120,000 public chains were excluded, along with roughly 5 repertoires with anomalous nucleotide sharing. As stored in TCRdb, this immuneACCESS dataset retains in-frame rearrangements with V and J assigned. A fraction of the clones does not appear; measured against another copy, unresolved V genes explain less than half of the discrepancy, and the remainder lacks a known reason. V, J and clone size are taken as reported in that table, and D and trimming were inferred from the DNA itself. Here the sample has about 160,000 clones; around 80% occur a single time. 2.4% of the sample is in the top ten clones.

On the study overall, not on this receptor specifically: A later analysis found that most CMV-associated TCR beta chains appeared HLA-restricted, with HLA associations seemingly driven largely by CMV exposure. Linkage disequilibrium might explain the correlated functional status among segregating V segments, but an unknown experimental factor could not be excluded. HLA typing was unavailable for some donors at each locus, so association tests used only the typed subset. In a later genetic analysis, a missense DCLRE1C variant was associated with V-gene and J-gene trimming of TCR beta chains, and the association was replicated in an independent cohort. Cytomegalovirus status was reported to be diagnosed by the classifier with high specificity and sensitivity in both the original and validation cohorts. For the cohort, immune exposure information was limited to CMV serostatus. Broadly in line with IMGT annotations, most TCR beta V segments showed up in productive rearrangements about 90% or about 30% of the time in an earlier analysis of approximately 600 of the donors. The presence/absence analyses assumed that sequencing depth was roughly uniform across donors, and that assumption may not be true. At a false discovery rate of 0.05, a later analysis linked 16,000 or so TCR beta sequences to specific HLA alleles. Compared with the 666-donor mean, donors in an Asian-associated ancestry cluster had fewer N-insertions in productive TCRs, according to a later genetic analysis. While some public TCRs were present in many individuals, most TCR sequences turned up only very rarely across donors. The study listed approximately 150 TCR beta chains as associated with cytomegalovirus. Several of the top co-occurrence clusters appeared to be linked to parvovirus B19, influenza, CMV and Epstein-Barr virus, according to a later analysis. A further reported finding was that TCR beta sequences accurately predicted the HLA-A and HLA-B alleles for most subjects in the first cohort. A few of the identified cytomegalovirus-associated TCR beta chains were confirmed in vitro to be specific for cytomegalovirus antigens. The authors suggested that the approach could potentially be extended to other disease states and immunological phenotypes. Strong co-occurrence of HLA alleles, especially DR and DQ, made assigning TCR associations to individual alleles difficult. About 17 rarely observed V segments, including chromosome 9 orphons, were excluded from the earlier analysis of about 600 of the donors because counts were too low. The 87-base-pair reads could not distinguish some IMGT-functional V segments, including TRBV6-2 and TRBV6-3, so those segments were excluded. Only TCR beta chains were sequenced in this cohort, and the absence of alpha or paired-chain data limited detectable features. A cluster of highly shared sequence variants was judged likely to represent a technical artifact of the sequencing pipeline. Compared with equally common non-associated chains, HLA-associated TCR beta chains in a later analysis were more clonally expanded and had lower generation probabilities. According to a later analysis, TCR association rates differed among HLA loci, with DRB1 alleles showing the most associated TCRs and HLA-C alleles showing the fewest.

The junction shows trimming of 4 bases on V and 2 bases on J, plus 6 bases between the germline ends. The CDR3 sequence holds 13 residues, the cysteine and phenylalanine included. CDR3 DNA only is kept here, 39 bases in frame from base 1. CDR1 SGHRS and CDR2 YFSETQ were looked up in the germline V gene. The cohort consisted of some 670 healthy bone marrow donors. At the time of sampling, every cohort member was nominally healthy, though immune exposures that went unrecorded were likely present. The donor tested CMV seronegative and was one of the 352 seronegative cohort members. A peripheral blood sample was provided by each donor, and peripheral blood mononuclear cells were used for TCR beta sequencing. The Qiagen DNeasy Blood Extraction Kit was used to extract genomic DNA from the blood cell samples.

The receptor was isolated from a male donor in good health and CMV-seronegative. Recombination linked TRBV5-1 to TRBJ2-2; no D gene can be assigned with confidence. Material: PBMCs. The CDR3 region reads CASSHGNTGELFF. DNA sequence: TGCGCCAGCAGCCATGGCAACACCGGGGAGCTGTTTTTT.